This T cell receptor (beta chain) came from a study of T cell repertoires in cytomegalovirus infection. CDR1 is LNHDA and CDR2 is SQIVND in the germline V gene (reference sequence). The germline V and J ends were trimmed by 4 bases and 4 bases, with 19 bases remaining between them. The CDR3 has 16 residues. TCRdb reprocessed the reads with MiXCR, giving one entry per CDR3 protein. The sample contains a few hundred thousand distinct CDR3 sequences, approximately 9.5% of which appear only once. This clonotype was observed many times. Sample: PBMCs. This chain uses TRBV19 with TRBJ1-1; perhaps TRBD1 as D (6 bases). The TCR was taken from a human donor in good health (CMV status not recorded). Some clones in this sample may be carry-over from other donors' samples. As DNA, the CDR3 is TGTGCCAGTAGTAATCCCCCAGGGGCGGGGAGCACTGAAGCTTTCTTT. This translates into CASSNPPGAGSTEAFF.